Listed below are T cell receptor beta chains from one sample, sequenced in a study of T cells in Graves' hyperthyroidism and ophthalmopathy. MiXCR was run by TCRdb on the multiplex PCR reads, yielding one entry per CDR3 protein. The table has about 840,000 distinct CDR3 sequences, about 38% seen once. Sequenced sample: blood. The receptors come from a man younger than 30 with Graves' hyperthyroidism. Each CDR3 is given with its conserved first and last residue.

CASSPRTGEAFF	TRBV14	TRBJ1-1
CASSLALLRPGLAGGQETQYF	TRBV7-8	TRBJ2-5
CASRGQVGYTF	TRBV6-5	TRBJ1-2
CASSLKTSGRTGELFF	TRBV12-3/TRBV12-4	TRBJ2-2
CASSGTTHGTSPTGELFF	TRBV9	TRBJ2-2
CASSLAWDLNSPLHF	TRBV7-2	TRBJ1-6
CSVNWAGLGEGYTF	TRBV29-1	TRBJ1-2
CAGAQGLELYGYTF	TRBV2	TRBJ1-2
CSASSGVGSETQYF	TRBV20-1	TRBJ2-5
CASSPSGTGSHEQYF	TRBV18	TRBJ2-7
CASSLPTSGIYGQYF	TRBV7-9	TRBJ2-7
CATSRDLREGQNYGYTF	TRBV15	TRBJ1-2
CASKAGNGVNTEAFF	TRBV5-1	TRBJ1-1
CASSLGEWETQYF	TRBV7-9	TRBJ2-5
CASSLALYGQKNTEAFF	TRBV7-6	TRBJ1-1
CASSSTGAPGYTF	TRBV4-1	TRBJ1-2